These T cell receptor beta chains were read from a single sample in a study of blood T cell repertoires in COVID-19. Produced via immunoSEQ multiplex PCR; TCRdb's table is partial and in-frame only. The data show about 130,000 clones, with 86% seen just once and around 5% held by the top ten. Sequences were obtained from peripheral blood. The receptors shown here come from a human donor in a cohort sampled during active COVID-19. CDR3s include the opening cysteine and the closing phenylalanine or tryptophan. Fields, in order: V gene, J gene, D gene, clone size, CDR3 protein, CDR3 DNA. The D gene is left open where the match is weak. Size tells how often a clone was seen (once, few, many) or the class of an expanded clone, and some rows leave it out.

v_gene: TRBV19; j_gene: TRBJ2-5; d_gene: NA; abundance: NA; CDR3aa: CASSWQGQETQYF; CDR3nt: TGTGCCAGTAGTTGGCAGGGCCAAGAGACCCAGTACTTC
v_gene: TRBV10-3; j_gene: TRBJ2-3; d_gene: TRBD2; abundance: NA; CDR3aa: CAISDRAGGGTDTQYF; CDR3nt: TGTGCCATCAGTGACAGAGCGGGAGGGGGCACAGATACGCAGTATTTT
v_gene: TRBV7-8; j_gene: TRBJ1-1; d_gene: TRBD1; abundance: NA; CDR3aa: CASSTKGQGSTEAFF; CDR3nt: TGTGCCAGCAGCACAAAGGGACAGGGGAGTACTGAAGCTTTCTTT
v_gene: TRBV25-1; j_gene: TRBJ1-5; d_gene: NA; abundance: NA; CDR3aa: CASSRRGGNQPQHF; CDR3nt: TGTGCCAGCTCCCGCAGGGGTGGCAATCAGCCCCAGCATTTT
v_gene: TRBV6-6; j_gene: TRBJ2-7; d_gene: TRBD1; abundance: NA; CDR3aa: CASRLTGAYEQYF; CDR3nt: TGTGCCAGCAGGCTGACAGGGGCCTACGAGCAGTACTTC
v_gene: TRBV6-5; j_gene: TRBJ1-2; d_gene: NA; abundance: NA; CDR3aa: CASRGTGFYGYTF; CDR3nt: TGTGCCAGCAGAGGGACTGGTTTCTATGGCTACACCTTC
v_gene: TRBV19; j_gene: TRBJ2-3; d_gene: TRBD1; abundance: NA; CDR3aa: CASSATPGQTDTQYF; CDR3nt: TGTGCCAGTAGTGCTACCCCGGGACAGACAGATACGCAGTATTTT
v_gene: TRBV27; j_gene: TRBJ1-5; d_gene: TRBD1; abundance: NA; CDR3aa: CASSGTGTGNQPQHF; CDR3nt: TGTGCCAGCAGTGGGACCGGGACAGGGAATCAGCCCCAGCATTTT
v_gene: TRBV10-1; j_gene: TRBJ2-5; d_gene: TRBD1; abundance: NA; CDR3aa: CASSDVPGQGQETQYF; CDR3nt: TGCGCCAGCAGTGATGTCCCGGGACAGGGACAAGAGACCCAGTACTTC
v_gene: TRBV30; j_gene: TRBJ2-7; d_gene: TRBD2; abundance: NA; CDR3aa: CAWSVLTSGKSSYEQYF; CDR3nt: TGTGCCTGGAGTGTACTGACTAGCGGGAAGAGCTCCTACGAGCAGTACTTC
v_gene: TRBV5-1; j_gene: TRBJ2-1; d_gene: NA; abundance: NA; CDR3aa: CASRPDSLDEQFF; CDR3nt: TGCGCCAGCAGGCCCGACAGCCTCGATGAGCAGTTCTTC
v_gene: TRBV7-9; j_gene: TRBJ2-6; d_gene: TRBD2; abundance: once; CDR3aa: CASSYRTSGDSGANVLTF; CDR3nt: TGTGCCAGCAGCTACCGGACTAGCGGGGACTCTGGGGCCAACGTCCTGACTTTC
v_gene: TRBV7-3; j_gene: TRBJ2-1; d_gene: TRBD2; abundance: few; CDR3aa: CASSLGTSGYNEQFF; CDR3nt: TGTGCCAGCAGCTTAGGGACTAGCGGGTACAATGAGCAGTTCTTC
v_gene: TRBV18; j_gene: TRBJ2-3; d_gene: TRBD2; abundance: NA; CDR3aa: CASSQLAGEGDTQYF; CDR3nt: TGTGCCAGCTCCCAACTAGCGGGAGAGGGGGATACGCAGTATTTT
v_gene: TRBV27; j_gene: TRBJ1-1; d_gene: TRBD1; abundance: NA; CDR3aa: CASNSQGVGEAFF; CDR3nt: TGTGCCAGCAACTCCCAGGGGGTGGGTGAAGCTTTCTTT
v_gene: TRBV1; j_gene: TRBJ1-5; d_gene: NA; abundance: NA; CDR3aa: CTSSQEGDSLGDQPQHF; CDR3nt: TGCACCAGCAGCCAAGAAGGGGACAGCTTGGGGGATCAGCCCCAGCATTTT
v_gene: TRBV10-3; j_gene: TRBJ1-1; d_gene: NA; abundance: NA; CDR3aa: CAISGRDPPVRDTEAFF; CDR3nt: TGTGCCATCAGTGGGCGGGACCCCCCTGTCCGAGACACTGAAGCTTTCTTT
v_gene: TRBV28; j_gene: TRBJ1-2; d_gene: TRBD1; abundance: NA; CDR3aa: CASSSRWTGITYGYTF; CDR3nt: TGTGCCAGCAGTTCCCGGTGGACAGGGATAACCTATGGCTACACCTTC
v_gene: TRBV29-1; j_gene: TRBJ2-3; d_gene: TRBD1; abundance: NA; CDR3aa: CSVAPGQGTDTQYF; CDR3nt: TGCAGCGTTGCGCCGGGACAGGGGACAGATACGCAGTATTTT
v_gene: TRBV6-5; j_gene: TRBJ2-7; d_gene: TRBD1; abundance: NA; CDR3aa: CASRNRGPSSYEQYF; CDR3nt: TGTGCCAGCAGGAACAGGGGGCCAAGCTCCTACGAGCAGTACTTC
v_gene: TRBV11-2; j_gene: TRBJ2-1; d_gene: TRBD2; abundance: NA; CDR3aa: CASSFLTSGQTYNEQFF; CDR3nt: TGTGCCAGCAGCTTCTTAACTAGCGGGCAAACCTACAATGAGCAGTTCTTC
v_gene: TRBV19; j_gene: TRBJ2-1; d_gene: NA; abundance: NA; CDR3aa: CASAGGWWNEQFF; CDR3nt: TGTGCCAGTGCCGGGGGATGGTGGAATGAGCAGTTCTTC
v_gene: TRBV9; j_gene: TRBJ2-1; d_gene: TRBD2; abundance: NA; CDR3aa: CASSVERERHNEQFF; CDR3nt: TGTGCCAGCAGCGTAGAGCGGGAGCGACACAATGAGCAGTTCTTC
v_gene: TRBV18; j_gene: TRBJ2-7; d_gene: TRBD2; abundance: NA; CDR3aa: CASSPLIGGGDEQYF; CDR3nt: TGTGCCAGCTCACCACTCATCGGGGGAGGGGACGAGCAGTACTTC
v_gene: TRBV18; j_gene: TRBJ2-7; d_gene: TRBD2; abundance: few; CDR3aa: CASSPGLAGRGYEQYF; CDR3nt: TGTGCCAGCTCACCCGGACTAGCCGGAAGAGGGTACGAGCAGTACTTC
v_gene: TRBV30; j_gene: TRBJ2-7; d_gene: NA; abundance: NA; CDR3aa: CAWSTVYEQYF; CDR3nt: TGTGCCTGGAGTACGGTCTACGAGCAGTACTTC
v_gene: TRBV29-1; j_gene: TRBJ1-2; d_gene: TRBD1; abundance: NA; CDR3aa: CSGGGDYGYTF; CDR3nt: TGCAGCGGAGGGGGCGACTATGGCTACACCTTC
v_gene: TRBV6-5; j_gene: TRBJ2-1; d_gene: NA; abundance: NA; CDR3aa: CASQWRESYNEQFF; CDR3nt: TGTGCCAGCCAATGGAGGGAGTCCTACAATGAGCAGTTCTTC
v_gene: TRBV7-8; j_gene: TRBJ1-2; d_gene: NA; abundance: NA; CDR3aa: CASSPGRLANYGYTF; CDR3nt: TGTGCCAGCAGTCCGGGTAGGCTCGCTAACTATGGCTACACCTTC
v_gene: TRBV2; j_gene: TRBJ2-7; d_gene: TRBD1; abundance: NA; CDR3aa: CASAVGTGGTYEQYF; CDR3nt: TGTGCCAGCGCCGTGGGGACAGGGGGAACCTACGAGCAGTACTTC
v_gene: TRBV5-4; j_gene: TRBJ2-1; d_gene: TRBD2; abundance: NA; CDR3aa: CASSLTRTSGRYNEQFF; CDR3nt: TGTGCCAGCAGCTTGACTCGGACTAGCGGGAGGTACAATGAGCAGTTCTTC
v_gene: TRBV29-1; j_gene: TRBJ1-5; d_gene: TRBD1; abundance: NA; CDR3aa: CSVAAGTERNQPQHF; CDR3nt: TGCAGCGTTGCGGCCGGGACAGAAAGAAATCAGCCCCAGCATTTT
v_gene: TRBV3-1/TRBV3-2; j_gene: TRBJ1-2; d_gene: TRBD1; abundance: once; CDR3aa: CASSQGTGGGYTF; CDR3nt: TGTGCCAGCAGCCAAGGGACAGGAGGGGGCTACACCTTC
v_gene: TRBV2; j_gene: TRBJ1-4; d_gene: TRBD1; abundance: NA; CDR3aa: CASSLRLHRGSNEKLFF; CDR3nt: TGTGCCAGCAGCCTCCGCCTCCACAGGGGGTCCAATGAAAAACTGTTTTTT
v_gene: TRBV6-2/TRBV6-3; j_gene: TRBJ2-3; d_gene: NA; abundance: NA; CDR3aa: CASSWYLREVVTDTQYF; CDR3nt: TGTGCCAGCAGTTGGTATCTGAGGGAGGTAGTCACAGATACGCAGTATTTT
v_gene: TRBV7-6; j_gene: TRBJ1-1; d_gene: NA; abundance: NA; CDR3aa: CASSLGLGEGTEAFF; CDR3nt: TGTGCCAGCAGCTTAGGCCTGGGGGAGGGCACTGAAGCTTTCTTT
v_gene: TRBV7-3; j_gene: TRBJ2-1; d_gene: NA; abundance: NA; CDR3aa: CASSPLGGSGVNEQFF; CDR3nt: TGTGCCAGCAGCCCATTGGGGGGTAGCGGCGTAAATGAGCAGTTCTTC
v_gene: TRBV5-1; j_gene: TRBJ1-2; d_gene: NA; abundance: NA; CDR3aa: CASSPEGGDYGYTF; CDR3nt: TGCGCCAGCAGCCCCGAGGGGGGGGACTATGGCTACACCTTC
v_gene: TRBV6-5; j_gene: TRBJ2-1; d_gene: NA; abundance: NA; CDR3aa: CASREDSYNEQFF; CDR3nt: TGTGCCAGCAGGGAGGACTCCTACAATGAGCAGTTCTTC
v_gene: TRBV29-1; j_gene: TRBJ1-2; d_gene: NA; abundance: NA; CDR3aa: CSVEGTVYGYTF; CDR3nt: TGCAGCGTTGAAGGGACAGTCTATGGCTACACCTTC
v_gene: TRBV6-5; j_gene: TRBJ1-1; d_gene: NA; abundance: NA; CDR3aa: CASSYSGQYAEAFF; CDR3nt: TGTGCCAGCAGTTACTCTGGACAGTACGCTGAAGCTTTCTTT
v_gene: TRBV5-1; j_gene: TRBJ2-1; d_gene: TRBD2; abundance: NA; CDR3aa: CASSSLTPSSGRADEQFF; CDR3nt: TGCGCCAGCAGCTCCTTAACCCCTTCTAGCGGGAGGGCTGATGAGCAGTTCTTC
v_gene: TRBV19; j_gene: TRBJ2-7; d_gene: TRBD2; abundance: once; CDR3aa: CASSIRDYTYEQYF; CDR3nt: TGTGCCAGTAGTATAAGGGACTATACCTACGAGCAGTACTTC
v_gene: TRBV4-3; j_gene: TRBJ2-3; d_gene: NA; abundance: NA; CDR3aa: CASSQGDFKYF; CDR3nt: TGCGCCAGCAGCCAAGGGGACTTCAAGTATTTT
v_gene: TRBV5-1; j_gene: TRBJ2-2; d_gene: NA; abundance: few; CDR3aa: CASSLNPTRARNGELFF; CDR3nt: TGCGCCAGCAGCTTGAACCCCACGCGGGCGCGGAACGGGGAGCTGTTTTTT
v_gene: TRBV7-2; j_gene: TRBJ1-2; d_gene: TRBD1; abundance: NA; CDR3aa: CASSLEDRGSWGYTF; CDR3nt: TGTGCCAGCAGCTTAGAGGACAGGGGGAGTTGGGGCTACACCTTC
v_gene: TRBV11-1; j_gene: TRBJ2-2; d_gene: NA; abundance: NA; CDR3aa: CASSFGRRNTGELFF; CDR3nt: TGTGCCAGCAGCTTTGGCCGAAGGAACACCGGGGAGCTGTTTTTT
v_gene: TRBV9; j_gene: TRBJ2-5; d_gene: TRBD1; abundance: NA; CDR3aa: CASSARQGSLTDWGSQETQYF; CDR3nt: TGTGCCAGCAGCGCTCGACAGGGGTCACTAACCGATTGGGGTTCCCAAGAGACCCAGTACTTC
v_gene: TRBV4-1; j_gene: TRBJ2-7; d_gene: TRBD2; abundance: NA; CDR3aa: CASSQETGGPYEQYF; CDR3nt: TGCGCCAGCAGCCAAGAAACGGGAGGGCCCTACGAGCAGTACTTC
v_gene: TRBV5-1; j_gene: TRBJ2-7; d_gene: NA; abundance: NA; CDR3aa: CASSLDTYEQYF; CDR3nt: TGCGCCAGCAGCTTGGACACCTACGAGCAGTACTTC
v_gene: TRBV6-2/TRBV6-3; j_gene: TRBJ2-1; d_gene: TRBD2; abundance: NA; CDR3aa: CASSFMTSGRNEQFF; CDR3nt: TGTGCCAGCAGTTTCATGACTAGCGGGAGAAATGAGCAGTTCTTC